This record covers a single TCR beta chain. From the RT-PCR reads, TCRdb called clonotypes with MiXCR, one entry per CDR3 protein. The sample lists some 540,000 distinct CDR3 sequences; 20% to 25% were seen once. The data were taken from a study of response to subunit inactivated influenza vaccine. The CDR3 spans 14 residues. Per the germline V gene, CDR1 is SNHLY and CDR2 is FYNNEI. J was trimmed by 3 bases and V by 7 bases; bases with no gene match: 8. These data also formed part of another study, on T cells expressing NK-cell markers. In that study: What made the TCR beta cDNA was 5'RACE template switching with UMIs. The study drew TCR beta repertoires from sorted CD3+CD56+NKG2C+, CD3+CD56+NKG2C- and CD3+CD56-NKG2C+ T cells. Nothing established the HCMV specificity of expanded NKG2C+ T cell clones.

This sequence originates from a man aged 45-60 years who received an inactivated influenza vaccine. J is TRBJ1-1 and V is TRBV2; 7 bases fit TRBD1. This specimen consisted of CD4+ T cells sorted from PBMCs, obtained roughly 12 days after vaccination. CDR3 coding DNA: TGTGCCAGCACCCAGACAGGGTCACACACTGAAGCTTTCTTT. The encoded protein is CASTQTGSHTEAFF.